This TCR beta chain was sequenced for a study of OX40 agonist ivuxolimab in advanced cancers. Study background: Clinicians treated patients with ivuxolimab, an agonistic anti-OX40 (CD134) antibody.

About this clone: Its antigen is not known.

At cycle 4 day 1, cycle 7 day 1, and baseline, blood was sampled. Only in-frame clones appear in the TCRdb table, and some are missing; sequencing was by immunoSEQ multiplex PCR. The profile shows about 80,000 clones, 80% to 90% of them singletons. Study results and limitations: Expanded clones were, on average, more numerous in CD8+ T cells than in CD4+.

This CDR3 has 15 amino acids. J gave up 0 bases and V 5 bases, and 6 bases lay outside the gene matches. Per the germline V gene, CDR1 is MNHEY and CDR2 is SVGAGI. The chain joins TRBV6-5 to TRBJ1-2; 7 nucleotides align to TRBD1. The sample here was CD4+ or CD8+ T cells sorted from blood, taken in a trial of the OX40 agonist ivuxolimab. This TCR derives from an adult with an advanced solid tumor such as melanoma, head and neck, liver or kidney cancer. The chain's CDR3 is CASSKTGAANYGYTF. In DNA, the CDR3 is TGTGCCAGCAGTAAAACAGGGGCTGCTAACTATGGCTACACCTTC.